The clone carrying this TCR beta chain was seen a few times. This likely stems from a read error, as it lies one base from a far larger clone. This specimen belongs to a study of shared clonotypes between healthy human individuals. Germline CDR1 KGHSH, CDR2 LQKENI. CDR3 length equals 15 residues. Some clones are missing from TCRdb's copy, which holds only in-frame ones; the method was immunoSEQ multiplex PCR. Counted here are around 95,000 clones, around 47% occurring once; the ten biggest clones make up around 15%. The sequence came from a woman in her 40s in good health. Some clones in this sample may be carry-over from other donors' samples. Source material: PBMCs. The J gene is TRBJ2-5, the V gene TRBV18; 10 positions agree with TRBD2. The J call may be incorrect, as the DNA end agrees better with TRBJ2-7. CDR3 nucleotides: TGTGCCAGCTCACTACCCTTAGCGGGAGGTGACGAGCAGTACTTC. This encodes CASSLPLAGGDEQYF.